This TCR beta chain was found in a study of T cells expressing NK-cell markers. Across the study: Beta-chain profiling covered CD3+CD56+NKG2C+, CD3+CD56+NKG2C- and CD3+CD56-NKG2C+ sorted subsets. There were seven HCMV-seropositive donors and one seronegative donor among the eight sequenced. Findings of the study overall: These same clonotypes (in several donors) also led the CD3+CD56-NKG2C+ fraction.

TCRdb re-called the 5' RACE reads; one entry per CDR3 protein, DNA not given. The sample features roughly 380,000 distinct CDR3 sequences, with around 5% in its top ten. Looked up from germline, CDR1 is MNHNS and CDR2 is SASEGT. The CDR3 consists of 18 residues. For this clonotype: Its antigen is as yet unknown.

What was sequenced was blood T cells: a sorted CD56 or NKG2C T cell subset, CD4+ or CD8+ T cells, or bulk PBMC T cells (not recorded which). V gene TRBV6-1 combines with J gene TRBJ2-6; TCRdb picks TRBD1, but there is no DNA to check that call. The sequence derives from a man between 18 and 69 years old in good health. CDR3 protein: CASTPGGGGPSGANVLTF.